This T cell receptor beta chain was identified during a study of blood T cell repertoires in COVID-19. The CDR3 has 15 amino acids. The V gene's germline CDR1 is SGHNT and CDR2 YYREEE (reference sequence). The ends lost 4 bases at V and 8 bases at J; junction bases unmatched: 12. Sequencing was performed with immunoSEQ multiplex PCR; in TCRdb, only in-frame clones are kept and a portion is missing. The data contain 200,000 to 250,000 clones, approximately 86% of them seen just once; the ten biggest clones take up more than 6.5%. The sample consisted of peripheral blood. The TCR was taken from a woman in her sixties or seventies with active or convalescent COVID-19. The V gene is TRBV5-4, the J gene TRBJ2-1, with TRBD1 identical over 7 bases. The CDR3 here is CASSLTGVSRDEQFF. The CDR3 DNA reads TGTGCCAGCAGCCTCACAGGGGTCTCCCGGGATGAGCAGTTCTTC. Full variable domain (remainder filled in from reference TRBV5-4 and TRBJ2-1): ETGVTQSPTHLIKTRGQQVTLRCSSQSGHNTVSWYQQALGQGPQFIFQYYREEENGRGNFPPRFSGLQFPNYSSELNVNALELDDSALYLCASSLTGVSRDEQFFGPGTRLTVL.